This T cell receptor beta chain was recovered during a study of shared clonotypes between healthy human individuals. Study background: Donors had three CD4 naive, three CD4 memory, two CD8 naive and one CD8 memory plate apiece.

The V end was cut by 2 bases, the J end by 4 bases, with 11 bases between. The CDR3 covers 14 residues. Germline lookup yields CDR1 SGHVS and CDR2 FQNEAQ. Assay used: immunoSEQ multiplex PCR; TCRdb lists only in-frame clones, some missing. There are about 2,200,000 clones in the sample; roughly 91% occur only once, and roughly 1.7% lies in the top ten. Cells designated naive CD8 were CD45RO-negative and were positively selected for CCR7, with terminally differentiated effector memory CD45RA+ cells excluded. The origin of this receptor is a man aged 18 to 29 in good health. Some clones in this sample may be carry-over from other donors' samples. The V gene is TRBV7-8, the J gene TRBJ1-1; D call uncertain. The sample was naive CD8+ T cells from PBMCs. The chain's CDR3 is CASSLSKRSTEAFF. The CDR3 coding sequence is TGTGCCAGCAGCTTATCAAAGAGGAGCACTGAAGCTTTCTTT.